Following are 12 T cell receptor beta chains from one sample sequenced in a study of T cells after yellow fever vaccination. TCRdb passed the 5' RACE reads through MiXCR, listing each CDR3 protein once. Of around 50,000 distinct CDR3 sequences in the sample, around 7% were seen once. Sequences were derived from CD8+ T cells sorted from PBMCs, sampled less than 16 days after the first yellow fever vaccination. Source of these receptors: a man younger than 35 who received the YFV17D yellow fever vaccine.

This clonotype was recorded at least ten times. This rearrangement joins TRBV3-1 to TRBJ2-7; 10 nucleotides agree with TRBD2. Unmatched junction bases numbered 4, after V lost 2 bases and J lost 3 bases. Per germline, CDR1 LGHDT and CDR2 YNNKEL (reference sequence). This CDR3 has 15 residues. CDR3 bases: TGTGCCAGCAGCCAAATCGCTAGCGGGGGCTACGAGCAGTACTTC. Translated: CASSQIASGGYEQYF.

This clonotype was detected many times. V gene TRBV4-3 combines with J gene TRBJ2-7; TRBD2 matches 8 bases. CDR3 length: 15 residues. V dropped 5 bases and J dropped 2; count of bases not matched to a gene: 8. Per germline, CDR1 LGHNA and CDR2 YSLEER. CDR3 bases: TGCGCCAGCAGCTCCCGGGAGGGGAGGACCTACGAGCAGTACTTC. Its protein product is CASSSREGRTYEQYF.

This clonotype came up many times. V is TRBV4-3 and J is TRBJ2-4; possibly TRBD2 for D (5 bases). This CDR3 is 15 amino acids long. The germline CDR1 and CDR2 sequences are LGHNA and YSLEER. V was shortened by 0 bases and J by 0 bases, with 6 bases between the two germline ends. CDR3 sequence reads: CASSQDRGAKNIQYF. The CDR3 nucleotides read TGCGCCAGCAGCCAAGACCGGGGAGCCAAAAACATTCAGTACTTC.

The chain has TRBV27 and TRBJ1-5, with TRBD1 as a possible D gene (6 bases). V shed 5 bases and J shed 6 bases, with 17 bases lying between them. There are 15 residues in the CDR3. Germline CDR1 reads MNHEY; CDR2 reads SMNVEV (reference sequence). In DNA, the CDR3 is TGTGCCAGCAGTCCATCCGGGACACCAATTCAGCCCCAGCATTTT. Translation: CASSPSGTPIQPQHF.

This clonotype was observed at least ten times. The V gene is TRBV7-9, the J gene TRBJ2-7; D is uncertain. CDR3 length: 12 amino acids. The V and J ends lost 11 bases and 1 base respectively, with 12 bases between them. Germline V gene sequence: CDR1 SEHNR, CDR2 FQNEAQ (reference sequence). CDR3 bases: TGTGCCTCGTCGGGCGGATCCTACGAGCAGTACTTC. Its protein is CASSGGSYEQYF.

Ten or more counts support this clonotype. The chain links TRBV4-3 to TRBJ2-2, with a tentative D call TRBD2 (5 bases). CDR3 length equals 15 residues. Germline CDR1 and CDR2: LGHNA and YSLEER. V was shortened by 0 bases and J by 3 bases, with 8 bases between the two germline ends. CDR3 sequence reads: CASSQDSGYTGELFF. CDR3 nucleotides: TGCGCCAGCAGCCAAGATTCGGGGTACACCGGGGAGCTGTTTTTT.

J is TRBJ1-3 and V is TRBV2; no reliable D call. The CDR3 is 17 amino acids. Trimming left V 7 bases short and J 0 bases short, with 19 bases between. Looked up from germline, CDR1 is SNHLY and CDR2 is FYNNEI. The CDR3 DNA is TGTGCCAGCATAAACGGGCAGAATCGAATCTCTGGAAACACCATATATTTT. It codes for CASINGQNRISGNTIYF.

This clonotype has a count of ten or more. The chain links TRBV20-1 to TRBJ1-1; D perhaps matches TRBD1 (6 bases). The CDR3 has 13 amino acids. From germline, CDR1 is DFQATT and CDR2 SNEGSKA (reference sequence). The V gene lost 6 bases and the J gene lost 5 bases, with 16 bases spanning the gap. DNA for the CDR3: TGCAGTGCCCTTACTCAGGGGTTGACTGAAGCTTTCTTT. Its translation is CSALTQGLTEAFF.

In this sample, this clonotype turned up many times. V is TRBV7-2 and J is TRBJ1-2, with TRBD1 as a possible D gene (5 bases). Trimming removed 1 base from V and 6 bases from J, with 9 bases in between. This CDR3 region has 13 residues. Germline lookup yields CDR1 SGHTA and CDR2 FQGNSA. The CDR3 reads CASSLGGAHGYTF. CDR3 sequence (DNA): TGTGCCAGCAGCTTAGGGGGCGCTCATGGCTACACCTTC. Together with reference TRBV7-2 and TRBJ1-2, the CDR3 gives the full variable domain: GAGVSQSPSNKVTEKGKDVELRCDPISGHTALYWYRQSLGQGLEFLIYFQGNSAPDKSGLPSDRFSAERTGGSVSTLTIQRTQQEDSAVYLCASSLGGAHGYTFGSGTRLTVV.

There are many counts of this clonotype. The chain employs TRBV5-1 and TRBJ1-1; D is ambiguous. The CDR3 is made up of 12 amino acids. From germline, CDR1 is SGHRS and CDR2 YFSETQ. Trimming pared 2 bases from V and 1 base from J, leaving 3 bases between. As DNA, the CDR3 is TGCGCCAGCAGCTTAAAGAACACTGAAGCTTTCTTT. Protein: CASSLKNTEAFF.

This clonotype was seen many times. The chain uses TRBV29-1 and TRBJ2-2; D call uncertain. The CDR3 loop spans 11 amino acids. The germline V gene encodes CDR1 SQVTM and CDR2 ANQGSEA. Trimming cost V 8 bases and J 7 bases, with 11 bases left between them. The chain's CDR3 is CSLRADGELFF. CDR3 nucleotides: TGCAGCCTTCGGGCGGACGGGGAGCTGTTTTTT.

This clonotype was recorded many times. V usage is TRBV27 and J usage is TRBJ2-5; D tentatively reads TRBD1 or TRBD2 (5 bases each). CDR3 length equals 16 residues. V was shortened by 4 bases and J by 1 base, with 16 bases between the two germline ends. Germline loops: CDR1 MNHEY, CDR2 SMNVEV (reference sequence). The CDR3 nucleotides are TGTGCCAGCAGTTCTACCCTCGTCGGGACCCAAGAGACCCAGTACTTC. Its translation: CASSSTLVGTQETQYF.